This TCR beta chain was retrieved from a study of spatial heterogeneity in lung cancer. Study results and caveats: Relative to follow-up, resection was when ubiquitous expanded tumor TCRs appeared more in blood.

Described time point: sample taken at primary tumor resection. Extraction of whole RNA from tumor, nontumor lung or frozen PBMC preceded unsorted sequencing. Germline V gene lookup returns CDR1 MDHEN and CDR2 SYDVKM. The length of the CDR3 is 11 residues. Trimming stripped 8 bases from V and 8 bases from J, with 12 bases between. Every individual TCR cDNA molecule carried its own unique molecular identifier, which allowed correction of PCR and sequencing errors. TCRdb independently ran MiXCR on the 5' RACE reads; one entry per CDR3 protein. In the table there are tens of thousands of distinct CDR3 sequences, approximately 12% of which are singletons. With respect to this clonotype: Antigen specificity is unknown.

The chain uses TRBV28 and TRBJ1-2; D remains ambiguous. This receptor was identified in a male donor with early-stage non-small cell lung cancer. This specimen was PBMCs, taken at surgery. For the CDR3, the DNA is TGTGCCAGCTCCCCCGGCGTGGGCTACACCTTC. It specifies CASSPGVGYTF.